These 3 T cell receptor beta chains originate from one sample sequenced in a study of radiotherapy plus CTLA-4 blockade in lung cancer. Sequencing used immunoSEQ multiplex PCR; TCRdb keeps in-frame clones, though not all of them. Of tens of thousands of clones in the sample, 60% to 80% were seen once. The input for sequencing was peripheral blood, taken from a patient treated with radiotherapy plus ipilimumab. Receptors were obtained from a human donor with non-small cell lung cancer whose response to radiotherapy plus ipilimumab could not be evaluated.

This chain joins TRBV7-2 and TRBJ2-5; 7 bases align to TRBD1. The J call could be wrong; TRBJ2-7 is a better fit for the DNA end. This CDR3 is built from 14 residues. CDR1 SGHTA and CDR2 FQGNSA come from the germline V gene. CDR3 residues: CASSSDRRTYEQYF. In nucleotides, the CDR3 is TGTGCCAGCAGCTCGGACAGGAGAACCTACGAGCAGTACTTC.

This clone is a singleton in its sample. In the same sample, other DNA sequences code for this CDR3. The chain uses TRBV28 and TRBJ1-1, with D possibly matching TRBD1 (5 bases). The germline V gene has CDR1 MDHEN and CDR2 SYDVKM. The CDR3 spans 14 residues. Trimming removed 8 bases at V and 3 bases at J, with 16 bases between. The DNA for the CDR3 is TGTGCCAGCTCCCCGGGGGGGGGTGACACTGAAGCTTTCTTT. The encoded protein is CASSPGGGDTEAFF.

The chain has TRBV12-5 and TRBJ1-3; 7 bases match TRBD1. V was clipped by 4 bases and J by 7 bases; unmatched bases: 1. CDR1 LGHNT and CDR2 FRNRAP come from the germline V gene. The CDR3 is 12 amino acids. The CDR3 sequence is CASGSGGNTIYF. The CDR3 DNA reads TGTGCTAGTGGTTCAGGGGGGAACACCATATATTTT.